Presented here are 9 T cell receptor beta chains from one specimen sequenced in a study of PD-1 blockade in classical Hodgkin lymphoma. With no exception, relapse followed autologous stem cell transplantation in all patients, and brentuximab vedotin exposure varied. Profiling relied on immunoSEQ multiplex PCR, and the TCRdb table lists in-frame clones only, not all of them. Altogether about 86,000 clones are present, roughly nine tenths being singletons, with the ten largest covering about 10%. The sequences come from peripheral blood mononuclear cells (PBMCs), collected before the second cycle of nivolumab. Source of these receptors: a human donor with classical Hodgkin lymphoma.

The chain couples TRBV7-9 to TRBJ2-2, with 11 bases fitting TRBD2. V gave up 6 bases and J gave up 5 bases; unmatched junction bases: 5. The CDR3 is 15 residues long. The V gene's germline CDR1 is SEHNR and CDR2 FQNEAQ (reference sequence). CDR3: CASRPGLAETGELFF. CDR3 sequence (DNA): TGTGCCAGCAGGCCGGGACTAGCGGAGACCGGGGAGCTGTTTTTT.

The chain combines TRBV11-2 with TRBJ2-7, with no clear D. In germline, CDR1 is SGHAT, CDR2 FQNNGV. The ends were cut back, 0 bases at V and 2 bases at J, with 11 bases in the middle. The CDR3 length is 15 residues. CDR3 bases: TGTGCCAGCAGCTTAGATTGGTCGGCAGCCTACGAGCAGTACTTC. As protein: CASSLDWSAAYEQYF. Together with reference TRBV11-2 and TRBJ2-7, the CDR3 gives the full variable domain: EAGVAQSPRYKIIEKRQSVAFWCNPISGHATLYWYQQILGQGPKLLIQFQNNGVVDDSQLPKDRFSAERLKGVDSTLKIQPAKLEDSAVYLCASSLDWSAAYEQYFGPGTRLTVT.

The chain joins TRBV11-2 to TRBJ2-5; D is ambiguous. Germline assignment: CDR1 SGHAT and CDR2 FQNNGV. Trimming shortened V by 3 bases and J by 0 bases, and 8 bases separated the two germline ends. The CDR3 sequence is 14 residues long. The CDR3 spells CASSFDPYQETQYF. CDR3 sequence (DNA): TGTGCCAGCAGCTTCGACCCGTACCAAGAGACCCAGTACTTC.

The chain combines TRBV9 with TRBJ1-5; the D gene is possibly TRBD1 (5 bases). V was shortened by 3 bases and J by 3 bases, with 19 bases between the two germline ends. The CDR3 spans 17 residues. The germline gives CDR1 SGDLS, CDR2 YYNGEE. The CDR3 DNA follows: TGTGCCAGCAGCGCAGGGTCGGGGGAAGGGTACAATCAGCCCCAGCATTTT. Amino acids: CASSAGSGEGYNQPQHF.

The CDR3 here is CASRPKGTLEGSGYTF. The CDR3 coding sequence is TGTGCCAGCAGGCCAAAGGGGACGCTTGAGGGAAGTGGCTACACCTTC. V usage is TRBV9 and J usage is TRBJ1-2; tentatively, D is TRBD1 (5 bases). CDR1 SGDLS and CDR2 YYNGEE come from the germline V gene. The V end was cut by 5 bases, the J end by 7 bases, with 24 bases between. The CDR3 runs to 16 residues.

V usage is TRBV5-4 and J usage is TRBJ2-7; 9 bases fit TRBD1. The CDR3 runs to 15 residues. The trim removed 2 bases at V and 2 bases at J, leaving 5 bases unmatched. CDR1 and CDR2 from the germline V gene are SGHNT and YYREEE (reference sequence). As DNA, the CDR3 is TGTGCCAGCAGCTTATCGACAGGGGGGGCCTACGAGCAGTACTTC. This encodes CASSLSTGGAYEQYF. The variable domain in full, completed from reference TRBV5-4 and TRBJ2-7, reads ETGVTQSPTHLIKTRGQQVTLRCSSQSGHNTVSWYQQALGQGPQFIFQYYREEENGRGNFPPRFSGLQFPNYSSELNVNALELDDSALYLCASSLSTGGAYEQYFGPGTRLTVT.

The chain carries TRBV7-9 and TRBJ2-5; D could derive from TRBD1 or TRBD2 (6 bases each). V gave up 5 bases and J gave up 5 bases, with 24 bases separating them. The CDR3 consists of 17 residues. Looked up from germline, CDR1 is SEHNR and CDR2 is FQNEAQ (reference sequence). The CDR3 here is CASSREGVAVPLETQYF. CDR3 sequence (DNA): TGTGCCAGCAGCCGAGAGGGGGTAGCGGTACCTTTGGAGACCCAGTACTTC.

The CDR3 DNA reads as TGTGCCAGTAGTAACCCTAGCGGGATTGGCACAGATACGCAGTATTTT. It codes for CASSNPSGIGTDTQYF. The chain uses TRBV19 and TRBJ2-3; TRBD2 aligns across 9 bases. The CDR3 extends over 16 amino acids. Germline CDR1 LNHDA, CDR2 SQIVND (reference sequence). V shed 4 bases and J 1 base; nucleotides not matched to a gene: 6. The complete variable domain, with remaining parts taken from reference TRBV19 and TRBJ2-3, reads DGGITQSPKYLFRKEGQNVTLSCEQNLNHDAMYWYRQDPGQGLRLIYYSQIVNDFQKGDIAEGYSVSREKKESFPLTVTSAQKNPTAFYLCASSNPSGIGTDTQYFGPGTRLTVL.

The gene calls are TRBV11-3 and TRBJ2-3, with no clear D. The length of the CDR3 is 13 residues. The germline CDR1 and CDR2 sequences are SGHNT and YENEEA. V was shortened by 5 bases and J by 0 bases, with 6 bases between the two germline ends. The CDR3 nucleotides read TGTGCCAGCAGCGCCGATAGCACAGATACGCAGTATTTT. Translated, it gives CASSADSTDTQYF.